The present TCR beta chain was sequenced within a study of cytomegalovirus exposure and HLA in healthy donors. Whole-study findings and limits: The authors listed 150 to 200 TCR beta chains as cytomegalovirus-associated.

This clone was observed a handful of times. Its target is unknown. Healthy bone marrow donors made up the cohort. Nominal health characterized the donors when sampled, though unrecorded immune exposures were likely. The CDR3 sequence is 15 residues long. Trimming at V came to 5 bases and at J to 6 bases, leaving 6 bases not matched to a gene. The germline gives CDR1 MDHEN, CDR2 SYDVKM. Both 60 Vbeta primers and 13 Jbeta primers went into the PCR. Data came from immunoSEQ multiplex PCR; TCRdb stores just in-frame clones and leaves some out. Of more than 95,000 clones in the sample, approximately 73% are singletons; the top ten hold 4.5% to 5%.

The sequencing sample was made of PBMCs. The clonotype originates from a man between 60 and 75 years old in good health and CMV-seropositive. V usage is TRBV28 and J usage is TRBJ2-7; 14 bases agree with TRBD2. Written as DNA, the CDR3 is TGTGCCAGCAGTCCAGCCGGGACTAGCGGGGGCGAGCAGTACTTC. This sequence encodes CASSPAGTSGGEQYF.